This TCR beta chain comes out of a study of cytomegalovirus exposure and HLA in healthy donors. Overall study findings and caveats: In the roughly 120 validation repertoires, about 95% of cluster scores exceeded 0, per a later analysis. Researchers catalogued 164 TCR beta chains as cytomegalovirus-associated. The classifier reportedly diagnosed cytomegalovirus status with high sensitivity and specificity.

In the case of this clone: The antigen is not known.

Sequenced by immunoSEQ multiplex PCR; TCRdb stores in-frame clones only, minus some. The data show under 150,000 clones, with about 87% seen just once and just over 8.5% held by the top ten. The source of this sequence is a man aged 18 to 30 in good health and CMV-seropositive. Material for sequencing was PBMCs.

The CDR3 region is CASPARRTSSGEYNEQFF. In nucleotides, the CDR3 is TGCGCCAGCCCGGCCCGACGGACTAGCAGTGGGGAGTACAATGAGCAGTTCTTC. This rearrangement joins TRBV5-1 to TRBJ2-1; 8 nucleotides line up with TRBD2. Unmatched junction bases numbered 19, after V lost 7 bases and J lost 4 bases. CDR1 SGHRS and CDR2 YFSETQ come from the germline V gene. There are 18 residues in the CDR3.